What follows describes a single T cell receptor (beta chain). The antigen remains unidentified. Time point denoted: sample taken at primary tumor resection. Frozen PBMC, nontumor lung or tumor provided whole RNA, which was sequenced unsorted. This record comes from a study of spatial heterogeneity in lung cancer. Study details: Combinations of a unique TCR and a UMI were tallied in raw reads, and on average each appeared more than ten times. Study outcomes and limitations: Regional and ubiquitous nonsynonymous mutations were tracked by counts of regional and ubiquitous expanded TCRs, respectively. Tumoral mutation counts were tracked by counts of expanded intratumoral alpha and beta TCRs.

The CDR3 extends over 16 amino acids. The germline V and J ends were trimmed by 2 bases and 4 bases, with 16 bases remaining between them. Unique molecular identifiers tagged every individual TCR cDNA molecule. MiXCR, applied by TCRdb to the 5' RACE reads, yields one record per CDR3 protein. The profile shows around 820 distinct CDR3 sequences, about 9.3% of them singletons. The V gene is TRBV12-3 or TRBV12-4, the J gene TRBJ2-3, with D perhaps matching TRBD1 (6 bases). The source material was lung tumor tissue, sampled at surgery. The receptor was isolated from a male donor with early-stage non-small cell lung cancer. The CDR3 reads CASSLNSGARADTQYF. CDR3 coding DNA: TGTGCCAGCAGTTTAAATTCAGGGGCGCGTGCAGATACGCAGTATTTT.